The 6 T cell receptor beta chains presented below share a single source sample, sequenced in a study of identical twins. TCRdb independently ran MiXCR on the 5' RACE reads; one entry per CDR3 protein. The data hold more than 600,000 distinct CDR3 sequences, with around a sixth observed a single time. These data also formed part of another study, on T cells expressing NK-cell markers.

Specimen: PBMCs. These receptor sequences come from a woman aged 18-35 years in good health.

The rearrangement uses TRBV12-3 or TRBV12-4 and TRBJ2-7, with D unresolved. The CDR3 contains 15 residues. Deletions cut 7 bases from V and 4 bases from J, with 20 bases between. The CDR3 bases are TGTGCCAGCACGGAAGGCGGAGCGATCTCTTACGAGCAGTACTTC. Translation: CASTEGGAISYEQYF.

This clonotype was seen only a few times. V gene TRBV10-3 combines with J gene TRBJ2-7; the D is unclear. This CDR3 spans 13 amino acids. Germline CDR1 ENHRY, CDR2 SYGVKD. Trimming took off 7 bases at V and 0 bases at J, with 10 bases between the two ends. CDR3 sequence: CAIMSDTSYEQYF. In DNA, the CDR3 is TGTGCCATCATGTCCGATACCTCCTACGAGCAGTACTTC.

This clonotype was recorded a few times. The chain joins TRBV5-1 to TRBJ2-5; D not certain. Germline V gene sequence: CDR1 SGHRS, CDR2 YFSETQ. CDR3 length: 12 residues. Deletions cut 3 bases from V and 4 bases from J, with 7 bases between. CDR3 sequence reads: CASSWEGETQYF. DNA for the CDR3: TGCGCCAGCAGCTGGGAAGGAGAGACCCAGTACTTC.

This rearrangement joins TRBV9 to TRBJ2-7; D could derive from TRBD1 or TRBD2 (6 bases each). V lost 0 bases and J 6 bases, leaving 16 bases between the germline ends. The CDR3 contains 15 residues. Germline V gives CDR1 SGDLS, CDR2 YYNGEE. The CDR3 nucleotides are TGTGCCAGCAGCGTAGATAACGGGGGCCCCTCCGAGCAGTACTTC. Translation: CASSVDNGGPSEQYF. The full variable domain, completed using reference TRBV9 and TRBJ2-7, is DSGVTQTPKHLITATGQRVTLRCSPRSGDLSVYWYQQSLDQGLQFLIQYYNGEERAKGNILERFSAQQFPDLHSELNLSSLELGDSALYFCASSVDNGGPSEQYFGPGTRLTVT.

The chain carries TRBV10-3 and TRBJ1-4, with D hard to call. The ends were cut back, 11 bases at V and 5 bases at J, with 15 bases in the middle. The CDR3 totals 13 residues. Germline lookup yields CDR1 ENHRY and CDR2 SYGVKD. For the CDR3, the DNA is TGTGCCTCGTCCGAGACGGGAAATGAAAAACTGTTTTTT. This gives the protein CASSETGNEKLFF.

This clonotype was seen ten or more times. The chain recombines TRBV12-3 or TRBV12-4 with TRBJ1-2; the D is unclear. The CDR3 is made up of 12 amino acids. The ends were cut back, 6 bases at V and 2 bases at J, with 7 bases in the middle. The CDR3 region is CASSLDNYGYTF. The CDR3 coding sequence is TGTGCCAGCAGCCTAGACAACTATGGCTACACCTTC.